Sequencing of this T cell receptor beta chain was carried out in a study of T cells after yellow fever vaccination. Across the study: Researchers used SMART-Seq v4 Ultra Low Input to prepare fractions that had low cell numbers. Study-wide points: Booster sampling recovered most clones from primary vaccination (96% CD4, 88% CD8). Though it reached lower strength, the secondary response hit its peak faster, day 5 versus 15.

This clonotype was seen only a few times. Its antigen is undetermined. The 5'RACE template-switching step produced TCR cDNA and added a universal primer site and UMIs. MiXCR, applied by TCRdb to the 5' RACE reads, yields one record per CDR3 protein. The table has 550,000 or so distinct CDR3 sequences, less than 20% seen once. Germline-derived CDR1 and CDR2 are SGHVS and FNYEAQ. V lost 1 base and J 0 bases, leaving 16 bases between the germline ends. CDR3 size: 18 residues. The chain is built from TRBV7-6 and TRBJ2-1, with a weak D call TRBD2 (5 bases). The starting material was PBMCs, obtained 15 days after the yellow fever booster vaccination. This TCR derives from a man aged 25 to 40 who received the YFV17D yellow fever vaccine. The CDR3 DNA reads as TGTGCCAGCAGCTTAGAGGTGGGCCTAGGAGGCTCCTACAATGAGCAGTTCTTC. This sequence encodes CASSLEVGLGGSYNEQFF.